A single sample is the source of the 7 T cell receptor beta chains below, sequenced in a study of cytomegalovirus exposure and HLA in healthy donors. Both 60 Vbeta primers and 13 Jbeta primers went into the PCR. Assay: immunoSEQ multiplex PCR; the TCRdb copy retains only in-frame clones and omits some. With about 160,000 clones in the sample, the ten largest clones hold over 1%. Sample: PBMCs. The receptors shown here come from an older woman in good health and CMV-seronegative.

J is TRBJ2-2 and V is TRBV5-1, with D maybe TRBD1 (6 bases). Trimming removed 2 bases from V and 0 bases from J, with 11 bases in between. CDR1 is SGHRS, CDR2 YFSETQ, per germline. The CDR3 length is 16 residues. The CDR3 DNA follows: TGCGCCAGCAGCTTCTTGACAGGATCGAACACCGGGGAGCTGTTTTTT. As protein: CASSFLTGSNTGELFF. Variable domain in full (rest from reference TRBV5-1 and TRBJ2-2): KAGVTQTPRYLIKTRGQQVTLSCSPISGHRSVSWYQQTPGQGLQFLFEYFSETQRNKGNFPGRFSGRQFSNSRSEMNVSTLELGDSALYLCASSFLTGSNTGELFFGEGSRLTVL.

The rearrangement links TRBV29-1 to TRBJ2-1; D is unresolved. Trimming stripped 1 base from V and 0 bases from J, with 10 bases between. CDR3 length: 15 residues. Per germline, CDR1 SQVTM and CDR2 ANQGSEA. The CDR3 reads CSVEGGWNSYNEQFF. The CDR3 DNA reads as TGCAGCGTTGAAGGAGGTTGGAACTCCTACAATGAGCAGTTCTTC.

The rearrangement joins TRBV7-8 to TRBJ2-1; TRBD2 aligns across 7 bases. Trimming took 4 bases from V and 6 from J; bases not matched to a gene: 6. The germline V gene has CDR1 SGHVS and CDR2 FQNEAQ. CDR3 size: 14 residues. CDR3 residues: CASSSSGVVNEQFF. As DNA, the CDR3 is TGTGCCAGCAGCTCCAGCGGGGTCGTCAATGAGCAGTTCTTC.

The V and J genes are TRBV7-8 and TRBJ1-1, with 7 bases identical to TRBD1. Germline-derived CDR1 and CDR2 are SGHVS and FQNEAQ. The CDR3 has 14 residues. Trimming removed 0 bases from V and 8 bases from J; junction bases left unmatched: 6. Here the CDR3 DNA reads TGTGCCAGCAGCTTAGCCGGGACAGTTAGAGAAGCTTTCTTT. It translates to CASSLAGTVREAFF.

In nucleotides, the CDR3 is TGTGCCAGCAGTTACCCCGGGACAGTCGAGCAGTACTTC. Its protein is CASSYPGTVEQYF. V is TRBV6-5 and J is TRBJ2-7, with TRBD1 identical over 7 bases. CDR3 size: 13 residues. The V gene end was trimmed by 2 bases and the J gene end by 6 bases; junction bases not matched to a gene: 4. Per the germline V gene, CDR1 is MNHEY and CDR2 is SVGAGI.

V gene TRBV2 combines with J gene TRBJ1-4; no firm D call. V gave up 9 bases and J gave up 3 bases, with 11 bases separating them. CDR1 and CDR2 from the germline V gene are SNHLY and FYNNEI. CDR3 size: 13 residues. The CDR3 loop is CASCREANEKLFF. CDR3 DNA sequence: TGTGCCAGTTGCCGGGAGGCTAATGAAAAACTGTTTTTT.

The chain uses TRBV5-1 and TRBJ2-3, with TRBD1 identical over 7 bases. This CDR3 is built from 14 residues. CDR1 and CDR2 (germline): SGHRS, YFSETQ. The junction had 3 bases not matched to a gene; V was cut back by 0 bases and J by 5 bases. CDR3 sequence: CASSLGGQRDTQYF. In nucleotides, the CDR3 is TGCGCCAGCAGCTTGGGGGGACAGAGAGATACGCAGTATTTT.